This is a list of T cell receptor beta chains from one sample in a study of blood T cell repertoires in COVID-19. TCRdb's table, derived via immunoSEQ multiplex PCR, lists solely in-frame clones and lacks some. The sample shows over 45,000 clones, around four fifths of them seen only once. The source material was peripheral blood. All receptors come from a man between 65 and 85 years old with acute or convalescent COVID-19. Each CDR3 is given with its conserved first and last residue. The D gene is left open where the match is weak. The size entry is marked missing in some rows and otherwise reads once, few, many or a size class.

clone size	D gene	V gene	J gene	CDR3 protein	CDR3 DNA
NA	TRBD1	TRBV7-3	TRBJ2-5	CASSRTGPQETQYF	TGTGCCAGCAGTCGGACAGGGCCCCAAGAGACCCAGTACTTC
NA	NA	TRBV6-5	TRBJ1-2	CASRGHTVDYGYTF	TGTGCCAGCAGGGGCCATACGGTGGACTATGGCTACACCTTC
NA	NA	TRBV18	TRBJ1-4	CASSPDRNEKLFF	TGTGCCAGCTCACCGGACAGAAATGAAAAACTGTTTTTT
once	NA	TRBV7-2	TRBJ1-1	CASSFFLRALNTEAFF	TGTGCCAGCAGCTTCTTTTTGCGGGCCTTGAACACTGAAGCTTTCTTT
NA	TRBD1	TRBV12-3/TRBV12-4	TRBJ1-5	CASSQQGERPQHF	TGTGCCAGCAGTCAACAGGGGGAACGGCCCCAGCATTTT
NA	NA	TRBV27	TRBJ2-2	CASSPRQYLGTGELFF	TGTGCCAGCAGTCCAAGACAGTACCTCGGCACCGGGGAGCTGTTTTTT
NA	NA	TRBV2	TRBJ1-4	CASVPTGGEKLFF	TGTGCCAGCGTTCCAACGGGCGGGGAAAAACTGTTTTTT
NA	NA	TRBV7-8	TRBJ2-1	CASSQDWNEQFF	TGTGCCAGCAGCCAAGACTGGAATGAGCAGTTCTTC
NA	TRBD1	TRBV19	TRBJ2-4	CASSSGTGLENIQYF	TGTGCCAGTAGTTCCGGGACAGGGTTGGAAAACATTCAGTACTTC
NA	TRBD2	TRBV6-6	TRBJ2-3	CASSQWGGSTDTQYF	TGTGCCAGCAGTCAATGGGGGGGTAGCACAGATACGCAGTATTTT
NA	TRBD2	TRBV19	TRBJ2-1	CASSKTGGPDNEQFF	TGTGCCAGTAGCAAAACGGGGGGGCCGGACAATGAGCAGTTCTTC
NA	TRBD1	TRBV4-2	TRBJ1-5	CASSQDAGTGNQPQHF	TGTGCCAGCAGCCAAGATGCAGGGACAGGGAATCAGCCCCAGCATTTT
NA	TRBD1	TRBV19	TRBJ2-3	CASLGQEADTQYF	TGTGCCAGTTTGGGACAGGAAGCCGATACGCAGTATTTT
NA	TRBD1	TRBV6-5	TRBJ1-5	CASGRGLDQPQHF	TGTGCCAGCGGCAGGGGGCTGGATCAGCCCCAGCATTTT
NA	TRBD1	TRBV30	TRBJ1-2	CAWRSRGLYGYTF	TGTGCCTGGAGGAGTAGGGGGCTCTATGGCTACACCTTC
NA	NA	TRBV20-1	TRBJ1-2	CSAREDSGYTF	TGCAGTGCTAGGGAAGACTCTGGCTACACCTTC
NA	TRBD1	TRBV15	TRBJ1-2	CATSRDDRAVGYTF	TGTGCCACCAGCAGAGACGACAGGGCAGTTGGCTACACCTTC
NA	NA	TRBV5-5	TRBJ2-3	CASTPPGLSTDTQYF	TGTGCCAGCACCCCTCCGGGACTCAGCACAGATACGCAGTATTTT
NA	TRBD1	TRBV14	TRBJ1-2	CASSPDRAIHGYTF	TGTGCCAGCAGCCCCGACAGGGCCATACATGGCTACACCTTC
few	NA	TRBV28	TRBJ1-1	CASIRQDLTGNTEAFF	TGTGCCAGCATAAGGCAAGACTTAACGGGGAACACTGAAGCTTTCTTT
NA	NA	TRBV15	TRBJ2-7	CATSRASTERVYEQYF	TGTGCCACCAGCAGAGCTTCAACCGAGCGGGTATACGAGCAGTACTTC
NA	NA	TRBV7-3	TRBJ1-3	CASSSSSDSGNTIYF	TGTGCCAGCAGCTCTAGCAGTGACTCTGGAAACACCATATATTTT
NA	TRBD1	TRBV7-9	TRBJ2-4	CASSPDRGAIQYF	TGTGCCAGCAGCCCAGACAGGGGAGCCATTCAGTACTTC
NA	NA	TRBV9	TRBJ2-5	CASSVEAGLQQETQYF	TGTGCCAGCAGCGTAGAGGCCGGACTACAACAAGAGACCCAGTACTTC
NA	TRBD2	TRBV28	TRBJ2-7	CASSNSGVSSYEQYF	TGTGCCAGCAGTAACAGCGGGGTGAGCTCCTACGAGCAGTACTTC
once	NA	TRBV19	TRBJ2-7	CASSIATGTEQYF	TGTGCCAGTAGTATAGCTACAGGGACCGAGCAGTACTTC
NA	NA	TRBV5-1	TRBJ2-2	CASSLIFSVDTGELFF	TGCGCCAGCAGCTTGATTTTTTCGGTAGACACCGGGGAGCTGTTTTTT
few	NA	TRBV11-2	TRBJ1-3	CASSLRSSGNTIYF	TGTGCCAGCAGCTTAAGGAGCTCTGGAAACACCATATATTTT
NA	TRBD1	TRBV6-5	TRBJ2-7	CASSYPAGQGQYEQYF	TGTGCCAGCAGTTACCCAGCAGGACAGGGACAATACGAGCAGTACTTC
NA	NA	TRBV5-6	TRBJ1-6	CASSFLAGLDSPLHF	TGTGCCAGCAGCTTCCTCGCAGGTCTGGATTCACCCCTCCACTTT
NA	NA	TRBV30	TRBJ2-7	CAWSALGSGSSYEQYF	TGTGCCTGGAGCGCCCTGGGGAGCGGGTCCTCCTACGAGCAGTACTTC
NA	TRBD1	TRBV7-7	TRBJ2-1	CASSPDRGGGEQFF	TGTGCCAGCAGCCCGGACAGGGGCGGGGGTGAGCAGTTCTTC